This passage covers 24 T cell receptor beta chains from one sample sequenced in a study of CD8+ T cells in alopecia areata. Treatment reported: oral pan-JAK inhibitor, 5-10 mg twice daily. Extraction and reverse transcription of RNA yielded cDNA as the sequencing template. This table comes from immunoSEQ multiplex PCR, and its TCRdb copy is limited to in-frame clones, with some not included. There are hundreds of thousands of clones in the sample; 58% occur only once, and under 2% lies in the top ten. Sequences were derived from CD4+ T cells sorted from blood, sampled at week 24, from a patient treated with tofacitinib. These receptors were obtained from a human donor with alopecia areata.

The gene calls are TRBV29-1 and TRBJ1-2; 7 bases line up with TRBD1. This CDR3 spans 14 amino acids. CDR1 SQVTM and CDR2 ANQGSEA come from the germline V gene. The trim removed 6 bases at V and 4 bases at J, leaving 11 bases unmatched. The CDR3 here is CSVINRDSAYGYTF. CDR3 sequence (DNA): TGCAGCGTAATCAACAGGGACAGTGCCTATGGCTACACCTTC.

V and J are TRBV7-2 and TRBJ2-1, with D perhaps TRBD2 (6 bases). Looked up from germline, CDR1 is SGHTA and CDR2 is FQGNSA. The ends were cut back, 5 bases at V and 1 base at J, with 9 bases in the middle. The CDR3 spans 14 residues. CDR3 in DNA: TGTGCCAGCAGCAGACGGGAGTCCTACAATGAGCAGTTCTTC. This gives the protein CASSRRESYNEQFF.

V and J are TRBV7-2 and TRBJ2-7; no reliable D call. Germline loops: CDR1 SGHTA, CDR2 FQGNSA. The V end was cut by 4 bases, the J end by 3 bases, with 7 bases between. The CDR3 runs to 12 residues. CDR3 nucleotides: TGTGCCAGCAGCTCTCAATACTACGAGCAGTACTTC. This gives the protein CASSSQYYEQYF.

This rearrangement joins TRBV7-2 to TRBJ2-5; 9 nucleotides align to TRBD1. V lost 2 bases, J lost 5 bases, and 6 bases stayed unmatched. Germline CDR1 SGHTA, CDR2 FQGNSA. The CDR3 totals 15 residues. CDR3 coding DNA: TGTGCCAGCAGCTTATCCGGGACAGGGAGTGAGACCCAGTACTTC. Amino acids: CASSLSGTGSETQYF.

This clone came up a few times. The chain is built from TRBV11-3 and TRBJ2-5, with TRBD1 as a possible D gene (6 bases). V lost 1 base, J lost 0 bases, and 15 bases lay in between. The CDR3 spans 17 residues. CDR1 and CDR2 from the germline V gene are SGHNT and YENEEA. The CDR3 DNA reads TGTGCCAGCAGCTTAGTACATCGGGACATGTACCAAGAGACCCAGTACTTC. Residues: CASSLVHRDMYQETQYF.

This clone was recorded a few times. The V call is TRBV29-1, the J call TRBJ2-6; 7 nucleotides line up with TRBD1. The J segment lost 3 bases and the V segment lost 6 bases, leaving 14 bases of the junction unmatched. The CDR3 is 17 residues long. From germline, CDR1 is SQVTM and CDR2 ANQGSEA. CDR3 residues: CSVLPGQLTDGANVLTF. The CDR3 DNA reads TGCAGCGTGCTCCCGGGACAGCTAACGGATGGGGCCAACGTCCTGACTTTC.

This clone has more than one count but fewer than ten. V gene TRBV10-3 combines with J gene TRBJ2-2; D is unresolved. This CDR3 spans 14 amino acids. Germline loops: CDR1 ENHRY, CDR2 SYGVKD. V lost 0 bases to trimming and J lost 5 bases, with 7 bases between them. The CDR3 loop is CAISESHWTGELFF. The DNA for the CDR3 is TGTGCCATCAGTGAGTCCCACTGGACCGGGGAGCTGTTTTTT.

This clone was picked up a small number of times. Other DNA sequences within the sample encode an identical CDR3. This chain connects TRBV18 to TRBJ2-3; D ambiguous. The CDR3 is 14 amino acids. CDR1 KGHSH and CDR2 LQKENI come from the germline V gene. V was trimmed by 0 bases and J by 1 base, leaving 5 bases between them. The CDR3 bases are TGTGCCAGCTCACCACCGCTTGGCACAGATACGCAGTATTTT. This gives the protein CASSPPLGTDTQYF.

The V gene is TRBV29-1, the J gene TRBJ1-5; D is perhaps TRBD1 (5 bases). V gave up 6 bases and J gave up 1 base, with 13 bases separating them. The CDR3 consists of 14 residues. The germline CDR1 and CDR2 sequences are SQVTM and ANQGSEA. CDR3 in amino acids: CSVKGGASNQPQHF. In DNA, the CDR3 is TGCAGCGTAAAGGGAGGGGCCAGCAATCAGCCCCAGCATTTT.

This clone was detected a few times. The chain combines TRBV19 with TRBJ2-2; perhaps TRBD1 as D (5 bases). Germline V gene lookup returns CDR1 LNHDA and CDR2 SQIVND (reference sequence). The CDR3 length is 19 residues. V was cut by 6 bases and J by 4 bases, with 27 bases left in between. CDR3 nucleotide sequence: TGTGCCAGTAGCACCATCCCAATTCAGACAGCGCAATTCACCGGGGAGCTGTTTTTT. It specifies CASSTIPIQTAQFTGELFF.

The chain carries TRBV5-1 and TRBJ2-7, with D uncertain. The ends were cut back, 4 bases at V and 4 bases at J, with 12 bases in the middle. The CDR3 length is 13 residues. Germline CDR1 SGHRS, CDR2 YFSETQ. The CDR3 bases are TGCGCCAGCAGCACCCGGACGGATTACGAGCAGTACTTC. It specifies CASSTRTDYEQYF.

This sequence joins TRBV6-5 and TRBJ2-1, with D possibly TRBD2 on 6 matching bases. Germline V gives CDR1 MNHEY, CDR2 SVGAGI. The CDR3 is made up of 12 amino acids. The V end lost 2 bases, the J end lost 9 bases, and 8 bases lay between the germline ends. This chain's CDR3 is CASSYIGGEQFF. CDR3 DNA sequence: TGTGCCAGCAGTTACATCGGGGGTGAGCAGTTCTTC.

This clone has only a few counts. The rearrangement links TRBV10-3 to TRBJ2-5; D is perhaps TRBD1 (6 bases). Germline V gives CDR1 ENHRY, CDR2 SYGVKD. The CDR3 loop spans 13 amino acids. Trimming took 6 bases from V and 0 from J, leaving 8 bases between them. CDR3: CAIRQGDQETQYF. The CDR3, as DNA: TGTGCCATCAGACAGGGAGACCAAGAGACCCAGTACTTC.

The genes are TRBV13 and TRBJ2-3; D gene ambiguous. There are 15 residues in the CDR3. Per the germline V gene, CDR1 is PRHDT and CDR2 is FYEKMQ (reference sequence). Trimming stripped 3 bases from V and 1 base from J, with 11 bases between. CDR3 protein: CASSLVWAGTDTQYF. In nucleotides, the CDR3 is TGTGCCAGCAGCTTGGTGTGGGCCGGCACAGATACGCAGTATTTT.

The rearrangement links TRBV7-2 to TRBJ2-1; the D call may be TRBD1 or TRBD2 (6 bases each). V was shortened by 4 bases and J by 4 bases, with 17 bases between the two germline ends. The CDR3 loop spans 16 amino acids. The V gene's germline CDR1 is SGHTA and CDR2 FQGNSA. CDR3 coding DNA: TGTGCCAGCAGCTCAAACCCGGGGGCCCTTTACAATGAGCAGTTCTTC. The encoded protein is CASSSNPGALYNEQFF.

CDR3 residues: CAGLDRRRYGYTF. CDR3 nucleotides: TGTGCCGGTCTTGACCGAAGACGGTATGGCTACACCTTC. J is TRBJ1-2 and V is TRBV6-1; D remains ambiguous. CDR1 is MNHNS and CDR2 is SASEGT in the germline V gene. The CDR3 sequence is 13 residues long. V lost 11 bases and J 5 bases, leaving 18 bases between the germline ends.

This clone was observed a handful of times. Different DNA sequences within this sample yield the same CDR3. The chain carries TRBV29-1 and TRBJ2-7, with D perhaps TRBD2 (7 bases). The CDR3 runs 13 residues. Germline V gene data show CDR1 as SQVTM and CDR2 as ANQGSEA. Trimming removed 4 bases from V and 5 bases from J, with 15 bases in between. DNA for the CDR3: TGCAGCGTTGTCCGGGGGGCTCGAGACGAGCAGTACTTC. Residues: CSVVRGARDEQYF.

This clone has a handful of counts. The chain has TRBV30 and TRBJ2-5; no reliable D call. Trimming took 1 base from V and 0 from J, leaving 6 bases between them. Germline lookup yields CDR1 GTSNPN and CDR2 SVGIG (reference sequence). The CDR3 spans 13 residues. DNA of the CDR3: TGTGCCTGGAGTGGCCAGAACCAAGAGACCCAGTACTTC. Amino acids: CAWSGQNQETQYF.

This clone was observed a few times. The chain is built from TRBV10-3 and TRBJ2-7; 8 bases align to TRBD1. V lost 9 bases to trimming and J lost 6 bases; unmatched junction nucleotides: 7. The CDR3 contains 12 residues. CDR1 and CDR2 (germline): ENHRY, SYGVKD. The CDR3 is CAIRTGSGEQYF. The CDR3 DNA is TGTGCCATTCGGACAGGGTCAGGCGAGCAGTACTTC.

This clone was seen a handful of times. The CDR3 DNA follows: TGTGCCAGCAGGGGCTCAGGGAGAAACACCATATATTTT. Its protein product is CASRGSGRNTIYF. The gene calls are TRBV27 and TRBJ1-3; D may be TRBD1 (5 bases). This CDR3 region has 13 residues. Trimming took 6 bases from V and 5 from J, leaving 11 bases between them. The germline V gene has CDR1 MNHEY and CDR2 SMNVEV (reference sequence).

The DNA for the CDR3 is TGCGCCAGCAGCTTTCGGGGGATCAATGAGCAGTTCTTC. It is translated as CASSFRGINEQFF. The V call is TRBV5-1, the J call TRBJ2-1, with D possibly matching TRBD2 (6 bases). This CDR3 has 13 amino acids. The germline V gene encodes CDR1 SGHRS and CDR2 YFSETQ. V lost 2 bases and J lost 6, with 9 bases in between.

V gene TRBV7-2 combines with J gene TRBJ2-3; D perhaps matches TRBD2 (6 bases). The CDR3 is 16 residues long. Trimming pared 6 bases from V and 4 bases from J, leaving 20 bases between. The germline gives CDR1 SGHTA, CDR2 FQGNSA. DNA of the CDR3: TGTGCCAGCAGGCTGGGATCCGGGACTCCTTCAGATACGCAGTATTTT. Translating it yields CASRLGSGTPSDTQYF.

This clone was recorded only once. The chain uses TRBV15 and TRBJ2-1; 7 positions match TRBD1. This CDR3 is 15 amino acids long. Germline V gene sequence: CDR1 LNHNV, CDR2 YYDKDF (reference sequence). V was pared by 0 bases and J by 4 bases, with 3 bases of the junction left unmatched. In DNA form, the CDR3 reads TGTGCCACCAGCAGAGATGGACAGGCGTACAATGAGCAGTTCTTC. This gives the protein CATSRDGQAYNEQFF.

The V gene is TRBV30, the J gene TRBJ1-5; TRBD1 matches 8 bases. The CDR3 loop spans 16 amino acids. Trimming at V came to 1 base and at J to 0 bases, leaving 5 bases not matched to a gene. Germline lookup yields CDR1 GTSNPN and CDR2 SVGIG (reference sequence). For the CDR3, the DNA is TGTGCCTGGAGTGCGGGACAGGTCACTAGCAATCAGCCCCAGCATTTT. It specifies CAWSAGQVTSNQPQHF. Drawing the rest from reference TRBV30 and TRBJ1-5, the complete variable domain is SQTIHQWPATLVQPVGSPLSLECTVEGTSNPNLYWYRQAAGRGLQLLFYSVGIGQISSEVPQNLSASRPQDRQFILSSKKLLLSDSGFYLCAWSAGQVTSNQPQHFGDGTRLSIL.